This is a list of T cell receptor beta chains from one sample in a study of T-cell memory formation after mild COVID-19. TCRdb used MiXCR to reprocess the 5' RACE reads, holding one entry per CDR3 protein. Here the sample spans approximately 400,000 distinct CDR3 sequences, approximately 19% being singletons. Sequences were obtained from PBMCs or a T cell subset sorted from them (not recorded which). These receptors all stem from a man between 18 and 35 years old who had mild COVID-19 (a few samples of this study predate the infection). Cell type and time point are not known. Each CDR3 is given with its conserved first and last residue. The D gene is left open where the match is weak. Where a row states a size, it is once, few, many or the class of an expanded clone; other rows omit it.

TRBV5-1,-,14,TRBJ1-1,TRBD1,TGCGCCAGCAGCGATGGACAGGGCGGGACTGAAGCTTTCTTT,CASSDGQGGTEAFF
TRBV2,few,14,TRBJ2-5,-,TGTGCCAGCACGGGGGTGGGTGGGCGAGAGACCCAGTACTTC,CASTGVGGRETQYF
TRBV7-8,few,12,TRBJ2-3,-,TGTGCCAGCAGCCATAATCAAGACACGCAGTATTTT,CASSHNQDTQYF
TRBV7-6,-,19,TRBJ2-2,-,TGTGCCAGCAGCTTCCCCCCGTCGGGTACCGACTTAAGTGCCGGGGAGCTGTTTTTT,CASSFPPSGTDLSAGELFF
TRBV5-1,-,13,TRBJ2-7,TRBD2,TGCGCCAGCAGCTCCCGGGAGGGTTACGAGCAGTACTTC,CASSSREGYEQYF
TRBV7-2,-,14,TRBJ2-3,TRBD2,TGTGCCAGCAGCCCAGCGGGGCCCACAGATACGCAGTATTTT,CASSPAGPTDTQYF
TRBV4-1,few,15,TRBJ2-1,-,TGCGCCAGCGGATTCTCCCCCGGGACATACAATGAGCAGTTCTTC,CASGFSPGTYNEQFF
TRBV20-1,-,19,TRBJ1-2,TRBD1,TGCAGTGCTAGAGTCACACAGGGGGCCTCCGCCCTGGCTAACTATGGCTACACCTTC,CSARVTQGASALANYGYTF
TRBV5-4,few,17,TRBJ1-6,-,TGTGCCAGCAGCTCCGCGAGCTCTAGCTCCTATAATTCACCCCTCCACTTT,CASSSASSSSYNSPLHF
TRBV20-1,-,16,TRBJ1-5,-,TGCAGTGCTAGGGCACAGCCCCTCCTTAGCAATCAGCCCCAGCATTTT,CSARAQPLLSNQPQHF
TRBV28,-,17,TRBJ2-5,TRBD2,TGTGCCAGCAGGTCTAAACTTAGCGGGGGCCTCCAAGAGACCCAGTACTTC,CASRSKLSGGLQETQYF
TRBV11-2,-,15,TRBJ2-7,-,TGTGCCAGCAGCTTGGGGCAGTGGAGCTCCTACGAGCAGTACTTC,CASSLGQWSSYEQYF
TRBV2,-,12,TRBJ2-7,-,TGTGCCAGCAGGGGCAGCCCCTACGAGCAGTACTTC,CASRGSPYEQYF
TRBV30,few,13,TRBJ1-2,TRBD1,TGTGCCTGGACCGCCGGACAGGGAGATGGCTACACCTTC,CAWTAGQGDGYTF
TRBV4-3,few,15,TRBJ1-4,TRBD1,TGCGCCAGCAGCCAAGGCCGGGACAGGGAGGAAAAACTGTTTTTT,CASSQGRDREEKLFF
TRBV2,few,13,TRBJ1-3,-,TGTGCCAGCACACTCGGGCGGGCGAACACCATATATTTT,CASTLGRANTIYF